Below, 23 T cell receptor beta chains from the same sample are listed, as sequenced in a study of blood T cell repertoires in COVID-19. This table comes from immunoSEQ multiplex PCR, and its TCRdb copy is limited to in-frame clones, with some not included. The table lists about 21,000 clones, around nine tenths of them singletons. The sequenced sample was peripheral blood. These receptors came from a man aged 70-80 years with active COVID-19.

The V and J genes are TRBV5-4 and TRBJ2-3, with a possible D match to TRBD2 (6 bases). The CDR3 has 15 amino acids. Germline V CDR1 and CDR2: SGHNT, YYREEE (reference sequence). V shed 0 bases and J shed 6 bases, with 14 bases lying between them. The CDR3 protein is CASSLGRGLGDTQYF. The DNA of the CDR3 is TGTGCCAGCAGCTTGGGGCGGGGCCTAGGGGATACGCAGTATTTT. The full variable domain, in which reference TRBV5-4 and TRBJ2-3 provide the parts outside the CDR3, is ETGVTQSPTHLIKTRGQQVTLRCSSQSGHNTVSWYQQALGQGPQFIFQYYREEENGRGNFPPRFSGLQFPNYSSELNVNALELDDSALYLCASSLGRGLGDTQYFGPGTRLTVL.

The DNA for the CDR3 is TGTGCCAGCGGTTCAGGGGGTGGGGATACGCAGTATTTT. Its protein product is CASGSGGGDTQYF. This chain uses TRBV9 with TRBJ2-3, with 7 bases aligning to TRBD1. Trimming removed 7 bases from V and 6 bases from J; junction bases left unmatched: 8. The CDR3 extends over 13 amino acids. Germline CDR1 is SGDLS and CDR2 is YYNGEE.

This clone was seen once. The chain links TRBV5-1 to TRBJ2-3, with no clear D. This CDR3 has 13 amino acids. CDR1 and CDR2 from the germline V gene are SGHRS and YFSETQ. The germline V and J ends were trimmed by 3 bases and 6 bases, with 11 bases remaining between them. CDR3 region: CASSSHLGDTQYF. The CDR3 bases are TGCGCCAGCAGCTCTCACCTCGGGGATACGCAGTATTTT.

This rearrangement joins TRBV6-5 to TRBJ1-5; D remains unclear. This CDR3 spans 14 amino acids. CDR1 and CDR2 (germline): MNHEY, SVGAGI. V lost 8 bases to trimming and J lost 6 bases, with 17 bases between them. In DNA, the CDR3 is TGTGCCAGCCAGCTGCCGGGTGAAACTCAGCCCCAGCATTTT. This codes for CASQLPGETQPQHF.

This sequence joins TRBV5-6 and TRBJ1-3, with D possibly being TRBD1 (6 bases). Trimming shortened V by 2 bases and J by 0 bases, and 15 bases separated the two germline ends. CDR3 size: 17 residues. From germline, CDR1 is SGHDT and CDR2 YYEEEE. In DNA form, the CDR3 reads TGTGCCAGCAGCTTCCAGGGGACGCTTTACTCTGGAAACACCATATATTTT. This encodes CASSFQGTLYSGNTIYF. The full variable domain, with the rest looked up from reference TRBV5-6 and TRBJ1-3, is DAGVTQSPTHLIKTRGQQVTLRCSPKSGHDTVSWYQQALGQGPQFIFQYYEEEERQRGNFPDRFSGHQFPNYSSELNVNALLLGDSALYLCASSFQGTLYSGNTIYFGEGSWLTVV.

This chain links TRBV6-5 with TRBJ2-2, with 10 bases that match TRBD1. The CDR3 is 15 amino acids. J was trimmed by 4 bases and V by 2 bases; bases with no gene match: 1. Per germline, CDR1 MNHEY and CDR2 SVGAGI. The CDR3 bases are TGTGCCAGCAGTTACGGGACAGGGGTCACCGGGGAGCTGTTTTTT. It is translated as CASSYGTGVTGELFF.

The chain joins TRBV21-1 to TRBJ2-1; TRBD1, the table's D call, lacks a check against the DNA. TRBV21-1 has pseudogene status. The CDR3 totals 15 residues. CDR3 sequence: CASSKETGVRYEQFF. CDR3 sequence (DNA): TGTGCCAGCAGCAAAGAGACAGGGGTTCGATATGAGCAGTTCTTC.

The rearrangement links TRBV9 to TRBJ2-3; 9 bases are a match to TRBD2. Germline CDR1 is SGDLS and CDR2 is YYNGEE. With V trimmed by 3 bases and J by 6 bases, 5 bases remained unmatched. The CDR3 covers 14 residues. Here the CDR3 reads CASSARLAADTQYF. The DNA of the CDR3 is TGTGCCAGCAGCGCCAGACTAGCGGCGGATACGCAGTATTTT.

The rearrangement joins TRBV4-1 to TRBJ2-7; TRBD2 agrees at 9 bases. Germline values: CDR1 MGHRA, CDR2 YSYEKL. This CDR3 comprises 15 residues. V shed 4 bases and J 4 bases; nucleotides not matched to a gene: 8. The DNA of the CDR3 is TGCGCCAGCAGCCCCGGAGCGGGGGGCCGTTACGAGCAGTACTTC. Encoded protein: CASSPGAGGRYEQYF.

The table lists this clone with a few counts. V is TRBV5-5 and J is TRBJ1-2; no firm D call. The germline CDR1 and CDR2 sequences are SGHKS and YYEKEE (reference sequence). The CDR3 has 13 amino acids. Trimming left V 2 bases short and J 0 bases short, with 5 bases between. CDR3 region: CASSFEANYGYTF. The CDR3 region has the DNA TGTGCCAGCAGCTTCGAGGCTAACTATGGCTACACCTTC.

This clone came up once. The chain combines TRBV18 with TRBJ2-5; possible D gene TRBD2, 5 bases. Germline V gene sequence: CDR1 KGHSH, CDR2 LQKENI. Trimming shortened V by 1 base and J by 1 base, and 10 bases separated the two germline ends. CDR3 length equals 15 residues. The CDR3 nucleotides are TGTGCCAGCTCACCACAGCGGAGGACCCAAGAGACCCAGTACTTC. Encoded protein: CASSPQRRTQETQYF.

This sequence joins TRBV25-1 and TRBJ2-5; D unclear. CDR3 size: 12 residues. The germline CDR1 and CDR2 sequences are MGHDK and SYGVNS. V lost 6 bases and J lost 4, with 9 bases in between. The CDR3 coding sequence is TGTGCCAGCAGAACAGAAGGAGAGACCCAGTACTTC. This gives the protein CASRTEGETQYF.

V gene TRBV27 combines with J gene TRBJ2-7, with D maybe TRBD2 (5 bases). There are 13 residues in the CDR3. Trimming removed 3 bases at V and 7 bases at J, with 13 bases between. The germline V gene has CDR1 MNHEY and CDR2 SMNVEV (reference sequence). This chain's CDR3 is CASSFGLGEEQYF. In nucleotides, the CDR3 is TGTGCCAGCAGTTTTGGTTTGGGAGAGGAGCAGTACTTC.

This chain connects TRBV21-1 to TRBJ2-2; the table assigns TRBD1, which was not confirmed against the DNA. TRBV21-1 is labeled a pseudogene. The CDR3 consists of 18 residues. The chain's CDR3 is CAAPLRVDHPENTGELFF. CDR3 sequence (DNA): TGTGCCGCACCCCTCAGGGTGGATCATCCCGAGAACACCGGGGAGCTGTTTTTT.

The genes are TRBV7-2 and TRBJ1-4; weak D call: TRBD1 (5 bases). The CDR3 is made up of 15 amino acids. Germline V lookup: CDR1 SGHTA, CDR2 FQGNSA. V lost 1 base and J lost 7, with 13 bases in between. The CDR3 spells CASSLDRQGGEKLFF. CDR3 DNA sequence: TGTGCCAGCAGCTTAGATCGTCAGGGAGGTGAAAAACTGTTTTTT.

V and J are TRBV24-1 and TRBJ2-3; 12 nucleotides agree with TRBD1. Per the germline V gene, CDR1 is KGHDR and CDR2 is SFDVKD. J lost 5 bases, V lost 2 bases, and 10 bases had no gene match. The CDR3 contains 18 residues. CDR3: CATSDSGDRGPVGDTQYF. The CDR3 DNA sequence: TGTGCCACCAGTGATTCGGGGGACAGGGGGCCCGTAGGAGATACGCAGTATTTT.

The V and J genes are TRBV7-2 and TRBJ2-5; 7 bases fit TRBD2. Germline CDR1 SGHTA, CDR2 FQGNSA. This CDR3 has 14 amino acids. The J segment lost 4 bases and the V segment lost 2 bases, leaving 4 bases of the junction unmatched. CDR3 region: CASSLWGGIETQYF. CDR3 coding DNA: TGTGCCAGCAGCTTATGGGGGGGAATAGAGACCCAGTACTTC.

The chain has TRBV30 and TRBJ2-2; 8 bases align to TRBD2. V was pared by 2 bases and J by 0 bases, with 5 bases of the junction left unmatched. The CDR3 extends over 16 amino acids. CDR1 GTSNPN and CDR2 SVGIG come from the germline V gene (reference sequence). Here the CDR3 DNA reads TGTGCCTGGAGTATTAGCGGGGCTTCGAACACCGGGGAGCTGTTTTTT. Its translation: CAWSISGASNTGELFF. The full variable domain, rest sourced from reference TRBV30 and TRBJ2-2, is SQTIHQWPATLVQPVGSPLSLECTVEGTSNPNLYWYRQAAGRGLQLLFYSVGIGQISSEVPQNLSASRPQDRQFILSSKKLLLSDSGFYLCAWSISGASNTGELFFGEGSRLTVL.

The chain employs TRBV7-9 and TRBJ2-1; 7 bases line up with TRBD2. Germline CDR1 SEHNR, CDR2 FQNEAQ (reference sequence). The CDR3 contains 15 residues. Trimming took 1 base from V and 8 from J; bases not matched to a gene: 8. The CDR3 DNA sequence: TGTGCCAGCAGCTTAGGGGGCTCTAGCGGAGATGAGCAGTTCTTC. It translates to CASSLGGSSGDEQFF. The full variable domain, rest sourced from reference TRBV7-9 and TRBJ2-1, is DTGVSQNPRHKITKRGQNVTFRCDPISEHNRLYWYRQTLGQGPEFLTYFQNEAQLEKSRLLSDRFSAERPKGSFSTLEIQRTEQGDSAMYLCASSLGGSSGDEQFFGPGTRLTVL.

This chain uses TRBV20-1 with TRBJ2-1; TRBD2 aligns across 9 bases. The CDR3 runs 16 residues. V shed 3 bases, J shed 2 bases, and the junction held 8 bases outside the gene matches. CDR1 is DFQATT, CDR2 SNEGSKA, per germline (reference sequence). The chain's CDR3 is CSASTLAGSTYNEQFF. The CDR3 DNA is TGCAGTGCTAGTACGCTAGCGGGATCGACCTACAATGAGCAGTTCTTC.

The chain carries TRBV6-5 and TRBJ1-6; 8 bases line up with TRBD1. Trimming took 3 bases from V and 10 from J; bases not matched to a gene: 8. Germline-derived CDR1 and CDR2 are MNHEY and SVGAGI. This CDR3 region has 15 residues. CDR3 in DNA: TGTGCCAGCAGTTATAGGACAGGGCGCGGGTCACCCCTCCACTTT. Translating gives CASSYRTGRGSPLHF.

V is TRBV9 and J is TRBJ1-4; no clear D. The CDR3 extends over 15 amino acids. V gave up 4 bases and J gave up 0 bases, with 10 bases separating them. Germline V gives CDR1 SGDLS, CDR2 YYNGEE. The CDR3 loop reads CASSLRGATNEKLFF. CDR3 DNA: TGTGCCAGCAGCCTCCGGGGAGCAACTAATGAAAAACTGTTTTTT.

The table lists this clone with a few counts. V and J are TRBV6-5 and TRBJ2-2; 7 bases are a match to TRBD2. Looked up from germline, CDR1 is MNHEY and CDR2 is SVGAGI. V was pared by 4 bases and J by 8 bases, with 10 bases of the junction left unmatched. The CDR3 covers 15 residues. DNA for the CDR3: TGTGCCAGCAGTTCCACGGGACTACCCAGAGGGGAGCTGTTTTTT. Translation: CASSSTGLPRGELFF.